Reported below is one T cell receptor (beta chain). This specimen comes from a study of molecular identifiers for immune sequencing clone quantification. For the study at large: In replicates, RNA from about 20,000 or 100,000 naive CD8 cells was split five ways, four sequenced.

V lost 3 bases to trimming and J lost 4 bases, with 17 bases between them. CDR3 size: 16 residues. Germline lookup yields CDR1 MNHEY and CDR2 SMNVEV (reference sequence). Bulk libraries came from a prior protocol with listed TCR primers. TCRdb called the PCR reads again in MiXCR, with one record for every CDR3 protein. The table has 300,000 to 400,000 distinct CDR3 sequences, around a fifth seen once; the top ten hold roughly 0.8%. The chain uses TRBV27 and TRBJ2-3, with D possibly matching TRBD2 (5 bases). The specimen was naive CD8+ T cells from blood, with Jurkat cell RNA spiked in. The sample's subset: FACS-sorted CD8+CD4-CCR7+CD45RA+ naive T cells. The receptor was isolated from a human donor in good health. Some libraries in this study had Jurkat cell RNA spiked in. The CDR3 sequence is CASSLGEGPRSDTQYF. For the CDR3, the DNA is TGTGCCAGCAGTTTGGGAGAGGGCCCAAGGTCAGATACGCAGTATTTT.